The 10 T cell receptor beta chains below come from one sample, sequenced in a study of blood T cells in healthy people across ages. A second PCR, run for about 7 to 11 cycles, used a sample-barcoded 5' primer plus a J-beta primer mix. TCRdb re-called the 5' RACE reads with MiXCR, one entry per CDR3 protein. The sample lists about 1.4 million distinct CDR3 sequences, roughly 59% occurring once. Sequences were obtained from blood. These receptor sequences come from a young man in good health.

This clonotype was seen only a few times. The rearrangement joins TRBV29-1 to TRBJ2-3; 8 nucleotides align to TRBD1. V gave up 4 bases and J gave up 5 bases; unmatched junction bases: 8. The CDR3 runs to 14 residues. CDR1 and CDR2 (germline): SQVTM, ANQGSEA. CDR3 nucleotide sequence: TGCAGCGTTGGGGCCAGGGGGCAGGGAGATACGCAGTATTTT. The encoded protein is CSVGARGQGDTQYF.

This clonotype occurred a few times. The chain recombines TRBV12-5 with TRBJ2-7; 7 positions match TRBD2. Per germline, CDR1 LGHNT and CDR2 FRNRAP. V trimming: 8 bases; J trimming: 0 bases; junction bases outside the gene matches: 7. The CDR3 totals 14 residues. CDR3 bases: TGTGCTAGTACCATCCGGACTAGCTCCTACGAGCAGTACTTC. Amino acid sequence: CASTIRTSSYEQYF.

V usage is TRBV25-1 and J usage is TRBJ2-5; D gene uncertain. Germline CDR1 reads MGHDK; CDR2 reads SYGVNS. The CDR3 is 15 residues long. V was cut by 6 bases and J by 11 bases, with 25 bases left in between. The CDR3 is CASSETCTLCNEQYF. Written as DNA, the CDR3 is TGTGCCAGCAGCGAGACTTGTACCCTATGCAATGAGCAGTACTTC.

V and J are TRBV7-2 and TRBJ2-1, with 9 bases lining up with TRBD1. Germline values: CDR1 SGHTA, CDR2 FQGNSA. CDR3 length: 16 amino acids. Trimming cost V 2 bases and J 9 bases; bases outside gene matches: 11. Written as DNA, the CDR3 is TGTGCCAGCAGCTTATTTCCGGGACAGGGTGTTGGTGAGCAGTTCTTC. This translates into CASSLFPGQGVGEQFF. Looking up the rest from reference TRBV7-2 and TRBJ2-1 gives the full variable domain: GAGVSQSPSNKVTEKGKDVELRCDPISGHTALYWYRQSLGQGLEFLIYFQGNSAPDKSGLPSDRFSAERTGGSVSTLTIQRTQQEDSAVYLCASSLFPGQGVGEQFFGPGTRLTVL.

The V call is TRBV25-1, the J call TRBJ1-2, with D perhaps TRBD1 (5 bases). Trimming removed 2 bases at V and 3 bases at J, with 10 bases between. The V gene's germline CDR1 is MGHDK and CDR2 SYGVNS. The CDR3 is 14 residues long. CDR3 coding DNA: TGTGCCAGCAGTGAAGAGGGGCACGACTATGGCTACACCTTC. It yields the protein CASSEEGHDYGYTF.

The chain employs TRBV20-1 and TRBJ2-7; 9 bases are a match to TRBD1. With 3 bases clipped from V and 4 bases from J, the junction kept 13 bases outside the gene matches. The CDR3 extends over 16 amino acids. Germline V gene sequence: CDR1 DFQATT, CDR2 SNEGSKA (reference sequence). CDR3 loop: CSASDQGGQGSYEQYF. The CDR3, as DNA: TGCAGTGCTAGTGACCAGGGGGGACAGGGATCATACGAGCAGTACTTC.

This clonotype has more than one count but fewer than ten. The chain carries TRBV3-1 and TRBJ1-1; a possible D gene is TRBD1 (5 bases). V was clipped by 0 bases and J by 8 bases, with 13 bases between them. The V gene's germline CDR1 is LGHDT and CDR2 YNNKEL (reference sequence). CDR3 size: 14 residues. The CDR3 DNA reads TGTGCCAGCAGCCAAGAGGATCGCGGGACCGAAGCTTTCTTT. Translating gives CASSQEDRGTEAFF.

This clonotype was counted a single time. The chain carries TRBV5-1 and TRBJ1-5; perhaps TRBD1 as D (6 bases). The germline gives CDR1 SGHRS, CDR2 YFSETQ. Trimming pared 4 bases from V and 0 bases from J, leaving 11 bases between. This CDR3 has 15 residues. The CDR3 DNA reads TGCGCCAGCAGCCCCGGGACACTTAGCAATCAGCCCCAGCATTTT. Protein sequence: CASSPGTLSNQPQHF.

This chain connects TRBV11-2 to TRBJ1-6; TRBD1 might be the D (5 bases). Germline-derived CDR1 and CDR2 are SGHAT and FQNNGV. V was clipped by 1 base and J by 10 bases, with 8 bases between them. The CDR3 contains 13 residues. The CDR3 DNA is TGTGCCAGCAGCTTAGTAGGGGAATCACCCCTCCACTTT. This translates into CASSLVGESPLHF.

The chain has TRBV6-5 and TRBJ1-5; the D gene is possibly TRBD1 (5 bases). V dropped 8 bases and J dropped 3 bases, with 8 bases sitting between them. The CDR3 length is 12 residues. Germline assignment: CDR1 MNHEY and CDR2 SVGAGI. The CDR3 coding sequence is TGTGCCAGCGGAGGGACCAATCAGCCCCAGCATTTT. Its protein is CASGGTNQPQHF.